The 23 T cell receptor beta chains in this list originate from one sample, sequenced in a study of blood T cell repertoires in COVID-19. Generated by immunoSEQ multiplex PCR, the TCRdb table keeps only in-frame clones and is missing some. This table holds 340,000 or so clones, 80% to 90% found once. Sequenced input: PBMCs or T cells enriched from blood (not recorded which). The receptor source for this set is a woman aged 40 to 50 with acute COVID-19.

The chain couples TRBV7-9 to TRBJ2-3; a weak D match, TRBD1 (5 bases). Deletions cut 6 bases from V and 1 base from J, with 11 bases between. This CDR3 has 14 residues. Germline V CDR1 and CDR2: SEHNR, FQNEAQ (reference sequence). This chain's CDR3 is CASRFQGGTDTQYF. DNA for the CDR3: TGTGCCAGCAGGTTCCAGGGCGGCACAGATACGCAGTATTTT. The full variable domain, rest sourced from reference TRBV7-9 and TRBJ2-3, is DTGVSQNPRHKITKRGQNVTFRCDPISEHNRLYWYRQTLGQGPEFLTYFQNEAQLEKSRLLSDRFSAERPKGSFSTLEIQRTEQGDSAMYLCASRFQGGTDTQYFGPGTRLTVL.

This chain links TRBV5-4 with TRBJ2-3; a possible D gene is TRBD2 (8 bases). The ends were cut back, 2 bases at V and 2 bases at J, with 12 bases in the middle. In germline, CDR1 is SGHNT, CDR2 YYREEE (reference sequence). This CDR3 has 15 amino acids. The CDR3 DNA reads TGTGCCAGCAGCTTTAGCGGGACAGCCACAGATACGCAGTATTTT. Translated: CASSFSGTATDTQYF.

This clone was counted a single time. The gene calls are TRBV2 and TRBJ1-4; 7 positions match TRBD1. The junction had 12 bases not matched to a gene; V was cut back by 2 bases and J by 6 bases. The germline CDR1 and CDR2 sequences are SNHLY and FYNNEI. This CDR3 has 17 amino acids. The CDR3 spells CASSERAGPRGHEKLFF. Here the CDR3 DNA reads TGTGCCAGCAGTGAAAGGGCAGGTCCGAGGGGGCATGAAAAACTGTTTTTT.

The genes are TRBV10-2 and TRBJ1-2; TRBD1 matches 9 bases. The CDR3 runs to 17 residues. The V gene's germline CDR1 is WSHSY and CDR2 SAAADI. V was pared by 2 bases and J by 8 bases, with 15 bases of the junction left unmatched. The CDR3: CASSEEVPGQGVYGYTF. CDR3 bases: TGCGCCAGCAGTGAGGAAGTACCGGGACAGGGAGTGTACGGCTACACCTTC.

A single count supports this clone. DNA of the CDR3: TGTGCCAGCGCCGCCGGGGGACAGCCGAGCTATGGCTACACCTTC. Protein: CASAAGGQPSYGYTF. The V gene is TRBV7-8, the J gene TRBJ1-2; TRBD1 aligns across 7 bases. The V and J ends lost 8 bases and 4 bases, in that order; junction bases with no gene match: 13. Germline CDR1 and CDR2: SGHVS and FQNEAQ. CDR3 length: 15 amino acids.

V is TRBV6-4 and J is TRBJ1-5; perhaps TRBD1 as D (6 bases). Trimming shortened V by 6 bases and J by 6 bases, and 15 bases separated the two germline ends. In germline, CDR1 is MRHNA, CDR2 SNTAGT. The CDR3 runs to 14 residues. The CDR3 reads CASSPQGTGQPQHF. In nucleotides, the CDR3 is TGTGCCAGCAGCCCCCAGGGGACCGGTCAGCCCCAGCATTTT.

The V gene is TRBV9, the J gene TRBJ2-7, with D perhaps matching TRBD2 (6 bases). Germline V lookup: CDR1 SGDLS, CDR2 YYNGEE. The germline V and J ends were trimmed by 2 bases and 3 bases, with 12 bases remaining between them. This CDR3 is 14 amino acids long. In DNA, the CDR3 is TGTGCCAGCAGCGTCGGCGCGGGACTCTACGAGCAGTACTTC. Translating it yields CASSVGAGLYEQYF. Full variable domain (missing parts from reference TRBV9 and TRBJ2-7): DSGVTQTPKHLITATGQRVTLRCSPRSGDLSVYWYQQSLDQGLQFLIQYYNGEERAKGNILERFSAQQFPDLHSELNLSSLELGDSALYFCASSVGAGLYEQYFGPGTRLTVT.

The chain combines TRBV5-6 with TRBJ2-2; a possible D gene is TRBD1 (6 bases). The V end lost 4 bases, the J end lost 1 base, and 17 bases lay between the germline ends. Germline lookup yields CDR1 SGHDT and CDR2 YYEEEE. The length of the CDR3 is 17 residues. CDR3: CASSDRIMGQNTGELFF. The CDR3 DNA is TGTGCCAGCAGCGACCGAATCATGGGACAGAACACCGGGGAGCTGTTTTTT.

V usage is TRBV15 and J usage is TRBJ2-4; no firm D call. Germline V lookup: CDR1 LNHNV, CDR2 YYDKDF (reference sequence). Trimming took 0 bases from V and 0 from J, leaving 15 bases between them. The length of the CDR3 is 18 residues. The CDR3 loop is CATSRDYIRVLAKNIQYF. CDR3 bases: TGTGCCACCAGCAGAGACTACATTCGGGTATTAGCCAAAAACATTCAGTACTTC.

In this sample, this clone turned up many times. The V gene is TRBV14, the J gene TRBJ1-2; no firm D call. V was pared by 4 bases and J by 2 bases, with 14 bases between. The CDR3 contains 15 residues. Germline CDR1 reads SGHDN; CDR2 reads FVKESK. The CDR3 DNA reads TGTGCCAGCAGCCGGACTGTGGGCCTGAACTATGGCTACACCTTC. Its protein is CASSRTVGLNYGYTF.

This chain joins TRBV6-2 or TRBV6-3 and TRBJ2-3; 9 nucleotides align to TRBD2. V lost 6 bases to trimming and J lost 0 bases; unmatched junction nucleotides: 25. Germline CDR1 MNHEY, CDR2 SVGEGT. The CDR3 contains 22 residues. The CDR3 is CASSLQRGARGGSGPSTDTQYF. CDR3 nucleotide sequence: TGTGCCAGCAGCCTACAGCGGGGGGCGCGGGGCGGGAGCGGGCCTAGCACAGATACGCAGTATTTT.

The DNA for the CDR3 is TGTGCCAGTACCCCACTCAGGAGGACAGGGGGTCCCTCCGATGAAAAACTGTTTTTT. The encoded protein is CASTPLRRTGGPSDEKLFF. The chain carries TRBV19 and TRBJ1-4; TRBD1 aligns across 10 bases. The CDR3 has 19 amino acids. V trimming: 7 bases; J trimming: 6 bases; junction bases outside the gene matches: 20. CDR1 LNHDA and CDR2 SQIVND come from the germline V gene (reference sequence).

This chain connects TRBV13 to TRBJ1-2; D may be TRBD1 (5 bases). The length of the CDR3 is 15 residues. In germline, CDR1 is PRHDT, CDR2 FYEKMQ (reference sequence). The germline V and J ends were trimmed by 0 bases and 10 bases, with 18 bases remaining between them. This CDR3 reads CASSLGWQGGLPYTF. The CDR3 DNA reads TGTGCCAGCAGCTTAGGATGGCAGGGAGGTCTTCCCTACACCTTC.

The V call is TRBV3-1 (or the pseudogene TRBV3-2), the J call TRBJ1-1, with 9 bases identical to TRBD1. Germline V lookup: CDR1 LGHDT, CDR2 YNNKEL (reference sequence). The CDR3 covers 16 residues. The V gene end was trimmed by 4 bases and the J gene end by 0 bases; junction bases not matched to a gene: 6. The CDR3: CASSPQGAGMNTEAFF. The CDR3 bases are TGTGCCAGCAGCCCACAGGGGGCCGGGATGAACACTGAAGCTTTCTTT.

This chain joins TRBV24-1 and TRBJ1-1; possibly TRBD1 for D (6 bases). This CDR3 spans 14 amino acids. Germline V lookup: CDR1 KGHDR, CDR2 SFDVKD. Between the trimmed V and J ends, which lost 5 bases and 7 bases, there was a span of 16 bases. The CDR3 sequence: CATSVTAGAREAFF. The CDR3 bases are TGTGCCACCAGTGTCACGGCAGGGGCCCGTGAAGCTTTCTTT.

This chain connects TRBV5-4 to TRBJ1-2, with 10 bases fitting TRBD1. Germline loops: CDR1 SGHNT, CDR2 YYREEE (reference sequence). Unmatched junction bases numbered 7, after V lost 3 bases and J lost 5 bases. There are 15 residues in the CDR3. CDR3 residues: CASSSLRTGGYGYTF. In nucleotides, the CDR3 is TGTGCCAGCAGCTCACTCCGGACAGGGGGATATGGCTACACCTTC.

The chain carries TRBV11-1 and TRBJ2-2, with a weak D call TRBD1 (6 bases). The CDR3 consists of 15 residues. The germline V gene encodes CDR1 SGHAT and CDR2 FQDESV (reference sequence). V lost 5 bases to trimming and J lost 1 base, with 11 bases between them. CDR3 bases: TGTGCCAGCAGCCCAGCGACAGGGAACACCGGGGAGCTGTTTTTT. Translation gives CASSPATGNTGELFF.

The chain uses TRBV4-2 and TRBJ1-2; D is unclear. V gave up 1 base and J gave up 3 bases, with 3 bases separating them. Per germline, CDR1 LGHNA and CDR2 YNFKEQ. The length of the CDR3 is 12 residues. The CDR3 protein is CASSQGDYGYTF. The CDR3 DNA sequence: TGTGCCAGCAGCCAAGGAGACTATGGCTACACCTTC.

The chain uses TRBV9 and TRBJ2-7, with D maybe TRBD1 (6 bases). The V gene lost 0 bases and the J gene lost 3 bases, with 10 bases spanning the gap. This CDR3 has 14 amino acids. CDR1 and CDR2 (germline): SGDLS, YYNGEE. The CDR3 coding sequence is TGTGCCAGCAGCGTAGTAGGGGGACGCTACGAGCAGTACTTC. It yields the protein CASSVVGGRYEQYF.

V gene TRBV9 combines with J gene TRBJ2-5, with 10 positions matching TRBD1. V lost 0 bases and J lost 3; bases outside the gene matches: 5. There are 16 residues in the CDR3. Germline CDR1 is SGDLS and CDR2 is YYNGEE. CDR3 coding DNA: TGTGCCAGCAGCGTAGTGGCGGACAGGGGGAAAGAGACCCAGTACTTC. It specifies CASSVVADRGKETQYF.

CDR3 DNA: TGTGCCATCAGGGAGGGAGGCGAGCAGTACTTC. Its protein is CAIREGGEQYF. The V gene is TRBV10-3, the J gene TRBJ2-7, with D tentatively TRBD2 (6 bases). The CDR3 loop spans 11 amino acids. Germline V gives CDR1 ENHRY, CDR2 SYGVKD. Trimming shortened V by 6 bases and J by 6 bases, and 9 bases separated the two germline ends.

The chain joins TRBV5-4 to TRBJ2-5, with no clear D. The CDR3 consists of 14 residues. Germline values: CDR1 SGHNT, CDR2 YYREEE (reference sequence). V shed 0 bases and J shed 1 base, with 7 bases lying between them. The chain's CDR3 is CASSLELFQETQYF. Here the CDR3 DNA reads TGTGCCAGCAGCTTGGAACTGTTCCAAGAGACCCAGTACTTC.

The genes are TRBV2 and TRBJ1-4, with D possibly being TRBD1 (5 bases). The V end was cut by 7 bases, the J end by 3 bases, with 18 bases between. CDR3 length: 16 residues. Germline assignment: CDR1 SNHLY and CDR2 FYNNEI. CDR3 sequence reads: CASNPGPLVANEKLFF. CDR3 sequence (DNA): TGTGCCAGCAACCCAGGGCCTTTAGTGGCTAATGAAAAACTGTTTTTT.